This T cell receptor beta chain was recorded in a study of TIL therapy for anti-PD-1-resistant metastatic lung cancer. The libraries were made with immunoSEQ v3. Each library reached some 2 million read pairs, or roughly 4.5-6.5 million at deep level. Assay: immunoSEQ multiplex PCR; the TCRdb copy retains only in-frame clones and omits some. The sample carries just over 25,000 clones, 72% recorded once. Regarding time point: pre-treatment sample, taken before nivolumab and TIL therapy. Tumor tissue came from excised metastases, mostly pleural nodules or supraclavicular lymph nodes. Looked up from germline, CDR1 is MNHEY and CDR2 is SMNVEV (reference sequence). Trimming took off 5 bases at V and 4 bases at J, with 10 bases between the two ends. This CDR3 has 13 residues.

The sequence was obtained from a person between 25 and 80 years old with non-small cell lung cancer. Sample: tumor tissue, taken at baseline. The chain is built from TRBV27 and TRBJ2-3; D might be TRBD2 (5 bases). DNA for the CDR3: TGTGCCAGCAGTGGAACTAGTGCAGATACGCAGTATTTT. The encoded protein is CASSGTSADTQYF.